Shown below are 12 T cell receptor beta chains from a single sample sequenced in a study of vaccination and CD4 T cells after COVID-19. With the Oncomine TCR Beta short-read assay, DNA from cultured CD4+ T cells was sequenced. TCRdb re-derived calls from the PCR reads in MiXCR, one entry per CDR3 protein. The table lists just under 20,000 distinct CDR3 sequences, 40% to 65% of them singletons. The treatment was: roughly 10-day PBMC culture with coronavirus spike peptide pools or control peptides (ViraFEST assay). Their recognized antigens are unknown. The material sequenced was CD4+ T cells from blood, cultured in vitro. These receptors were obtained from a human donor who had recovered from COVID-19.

CDR3: CALARWKGARGETQYF. The CDR3 bases are TGTGCCTTGGCCCGTTGGAAGGGGGCTCGTGGTGAGACCCAGTACTTC. The chain carries TRBV30 and TRBJ2-5, with TRBD1 matching over 7 bases. J gave up 5 bases and V 7 bases, and 19 bases lay outside the gene matches. CDR3 length equals 16 residues. The germline V gene encodes CDR1 GTSNPN and CDR2 SVGIG (reference sequence). The complete variable domain, with remaining parts taken from reference TRBV30 and TRBJ2-5, reads SQTIHQWPATLVQPVGSPLSLECTVEGTSNPNLYWYRQAAGRGLQLLFYSVGIGQISSEVPQNLSASRPQDRQFILSSKKLLLSDSGFYLCALARWKGARGETQYFGPGTRLLVL.

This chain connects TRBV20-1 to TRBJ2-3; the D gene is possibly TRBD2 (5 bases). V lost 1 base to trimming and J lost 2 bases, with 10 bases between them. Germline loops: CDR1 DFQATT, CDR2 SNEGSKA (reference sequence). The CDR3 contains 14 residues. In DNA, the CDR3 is TGCAGTGCTAGAGTGCCGGGGTTCACAGATACGCAGTATTTT. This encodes CSARVPGFTDTQYF.

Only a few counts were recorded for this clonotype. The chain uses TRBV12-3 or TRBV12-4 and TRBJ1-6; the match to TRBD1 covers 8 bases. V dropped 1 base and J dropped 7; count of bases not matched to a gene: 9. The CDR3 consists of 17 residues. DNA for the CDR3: TGTGCCAGCAGTTTAGGCCTCAGGGGGCTACGGAATTCACCCCTCCACTTT. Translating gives CASSLGLRGLRNSPLHF.

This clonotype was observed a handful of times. CDR3 region: CASSLSGDAGVGYTF. In DNA form, the CDR3 reads TGTGCCAGCAGCTTGTCAGGGGATGCCGGGGTAGGCTACACCTTC. The chain is built from TRBV7-2 and TRBJ1-2, with a weak D call TRBD1 (6 bases). Per the germline V gene, CDR1 is SGHTA and CDR2 is FQGNSA. There are 15 residues in the CDR3. Trimming took 3 bases from V and 8 from J, leaving 19 bases between them.

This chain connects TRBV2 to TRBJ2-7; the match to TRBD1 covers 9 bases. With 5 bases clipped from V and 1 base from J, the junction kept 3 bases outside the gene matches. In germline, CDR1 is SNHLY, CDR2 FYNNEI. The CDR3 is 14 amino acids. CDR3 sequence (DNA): TGTGCCAGCAGTCCGGGACAGGGTTCCTACGAGCAGTACTTC. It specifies CASSPGQGSYEQYF.

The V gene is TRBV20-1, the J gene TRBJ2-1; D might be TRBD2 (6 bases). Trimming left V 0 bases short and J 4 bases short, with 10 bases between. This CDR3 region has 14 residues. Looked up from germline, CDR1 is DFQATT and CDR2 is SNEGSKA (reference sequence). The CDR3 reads CSAREAGLYNEQFF. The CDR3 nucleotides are TGCAGTGCTAGAGAGGCGGGGCTGTACAATGAGCAGTTCTTC.

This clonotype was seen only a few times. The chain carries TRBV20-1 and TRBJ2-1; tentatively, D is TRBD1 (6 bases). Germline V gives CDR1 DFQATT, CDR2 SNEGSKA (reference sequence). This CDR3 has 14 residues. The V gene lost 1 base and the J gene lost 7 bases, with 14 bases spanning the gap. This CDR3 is CSARAGTTSNEQFF. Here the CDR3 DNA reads TGCAGTGCTAGAGCCGGGACAACTTCTAATGAGCAGTTCTTC.

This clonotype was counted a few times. The CDR3 sequence: CASSYSTGPNYGYTF. Here the CDR3 DNA reads TGTGCCAGCAGTTACTCGACGGGCCCTAACTATGGCTACACCTTC. The chain uses TRBV6-5 and TRBJ1-2; D uncertain. The CDR3 is 15 amino acids. Trimming took 0 bases from V and 0 from J, leaving 8 bases between them. Germline V gene data show CDR1 as MNHEY and CDR2 as SVGAGI.

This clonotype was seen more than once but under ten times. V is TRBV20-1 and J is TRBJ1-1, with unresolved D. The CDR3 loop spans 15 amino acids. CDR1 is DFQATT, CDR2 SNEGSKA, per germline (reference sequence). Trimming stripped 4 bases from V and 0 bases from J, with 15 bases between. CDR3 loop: CSAMLVSSLNTEAFF. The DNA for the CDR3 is TGCAGTGCTATGCTGGTCTCATCCCTGAACACTGAAGCTTTCTTT.

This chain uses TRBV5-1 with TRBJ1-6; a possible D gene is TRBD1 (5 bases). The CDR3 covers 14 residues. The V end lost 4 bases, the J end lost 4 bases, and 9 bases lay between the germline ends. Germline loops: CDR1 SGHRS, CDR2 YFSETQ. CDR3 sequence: CASSLQGYNSPLHF. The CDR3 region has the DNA TGCGCCAGCAGCCTGCAGGGTTATAATTCACCCCTCCACTTT.

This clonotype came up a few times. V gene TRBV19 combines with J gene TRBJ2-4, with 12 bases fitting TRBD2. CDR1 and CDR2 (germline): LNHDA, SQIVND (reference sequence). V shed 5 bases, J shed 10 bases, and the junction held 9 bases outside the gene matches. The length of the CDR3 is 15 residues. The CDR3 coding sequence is TGTGCCAGTAGTCCCCGGACTAGCGGGGATGTAATTCAGTACTTC. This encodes CASSPRTSGDVIQYF.

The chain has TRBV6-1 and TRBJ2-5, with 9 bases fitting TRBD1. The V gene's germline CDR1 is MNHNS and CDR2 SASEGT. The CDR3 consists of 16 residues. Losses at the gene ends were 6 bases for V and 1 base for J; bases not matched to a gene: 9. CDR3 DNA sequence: TGTGCCAGCAGAGGACAGGGGCCGAGGGGCCAAGAGACCCAGTACTTC. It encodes CASRGQGPRGQETQYF.